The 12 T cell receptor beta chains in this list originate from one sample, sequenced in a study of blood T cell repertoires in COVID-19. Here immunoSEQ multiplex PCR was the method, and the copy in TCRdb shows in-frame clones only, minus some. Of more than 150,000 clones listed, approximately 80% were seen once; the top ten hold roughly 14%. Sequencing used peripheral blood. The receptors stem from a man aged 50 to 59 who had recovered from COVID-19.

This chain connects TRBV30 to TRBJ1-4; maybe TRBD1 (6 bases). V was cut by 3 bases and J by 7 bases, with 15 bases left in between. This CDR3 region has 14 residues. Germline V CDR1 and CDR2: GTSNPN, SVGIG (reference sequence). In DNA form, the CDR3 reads TGTGCCTGGAGAGGGGGGGGAGTTGGTGAAAAACTGTTTTTT. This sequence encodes CAWRGGGVGEKLFF.

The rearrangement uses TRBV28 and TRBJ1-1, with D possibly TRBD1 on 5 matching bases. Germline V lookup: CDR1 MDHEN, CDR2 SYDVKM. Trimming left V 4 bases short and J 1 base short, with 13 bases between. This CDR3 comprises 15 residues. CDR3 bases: TGTGCCAGCAGTTCCGGGGGACTCAAGAACACTGAAGCTTTCTTT. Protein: CASSSGGLKNTEAFF.

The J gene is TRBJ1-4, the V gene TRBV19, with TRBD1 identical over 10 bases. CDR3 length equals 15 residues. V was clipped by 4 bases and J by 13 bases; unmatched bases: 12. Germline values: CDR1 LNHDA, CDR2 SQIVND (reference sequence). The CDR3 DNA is TGTGCCAGTAGTAAGACAGGGGGCAACCCCAAGGGACTGTTTTTT. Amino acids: CASSKTGGNPKGLFF. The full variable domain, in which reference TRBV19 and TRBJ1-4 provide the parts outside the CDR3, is DGGITQSPKYLFRKEGQNVTLSCEQNLNHDAMYWYRQDPGQGLRLIYYSQIVNDFQKGDIAEGYSVSREKKESFPLTVTSAQKNPTAFYLCASSKTGGNPKGLFFGSGTQLSVL.

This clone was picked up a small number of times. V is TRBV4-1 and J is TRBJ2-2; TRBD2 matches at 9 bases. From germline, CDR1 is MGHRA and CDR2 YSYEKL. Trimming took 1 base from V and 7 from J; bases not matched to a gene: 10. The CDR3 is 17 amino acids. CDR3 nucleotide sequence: TGCGCCAGCAGCCAAGTAATGCGGGAGGGCCTTAGCGGGGAGCTGTTTTTT. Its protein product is CASSQVMREGLSGELFF.

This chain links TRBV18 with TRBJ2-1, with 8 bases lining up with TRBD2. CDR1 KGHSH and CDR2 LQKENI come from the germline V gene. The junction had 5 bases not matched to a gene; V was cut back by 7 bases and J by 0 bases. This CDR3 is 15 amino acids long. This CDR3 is CASYTGTSSYNEQFF. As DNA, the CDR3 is TGTGCCAGCTACACCGGGACTAGCTCCTACAATGAGCAGTTCTTC.

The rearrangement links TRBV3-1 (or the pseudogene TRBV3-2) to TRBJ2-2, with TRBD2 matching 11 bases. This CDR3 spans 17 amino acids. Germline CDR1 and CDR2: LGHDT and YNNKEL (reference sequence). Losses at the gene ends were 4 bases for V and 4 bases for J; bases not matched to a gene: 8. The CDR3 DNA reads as TGTGCCAGCAGCCGAAGACCCGGGACTAGCGGCACCGGGGAGCTGTTTTTT. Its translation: CASSRRPGTSGTGELFF.

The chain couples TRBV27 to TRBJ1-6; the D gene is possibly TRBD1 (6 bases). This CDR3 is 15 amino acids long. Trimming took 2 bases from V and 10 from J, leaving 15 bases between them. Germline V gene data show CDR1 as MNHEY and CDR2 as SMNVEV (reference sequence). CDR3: CASSLSTGSGSPLHF. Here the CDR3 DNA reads TGTGCCAGCAGTTTAAGCACAGGGTCGGGGTCACCCCTCCACTTT.

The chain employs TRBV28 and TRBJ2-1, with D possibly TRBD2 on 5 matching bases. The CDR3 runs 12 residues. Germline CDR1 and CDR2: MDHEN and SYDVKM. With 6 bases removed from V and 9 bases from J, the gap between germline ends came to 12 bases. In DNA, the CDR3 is TGTGCCAGCAGCCAACTAGGCTCTGAGCAGTTCTTC. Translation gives CASSQLGSEQFF. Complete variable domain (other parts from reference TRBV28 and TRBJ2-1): DVKVTQSSRYLVKRTGEKVFLECVQDMDHENMFWYRQDPGLGLRLIYFSYDVKMKEKGDIPEGYSVSREKKERFSLILESASTNQTSMYLCASSQLGSEQFFGPGTRLTVL.

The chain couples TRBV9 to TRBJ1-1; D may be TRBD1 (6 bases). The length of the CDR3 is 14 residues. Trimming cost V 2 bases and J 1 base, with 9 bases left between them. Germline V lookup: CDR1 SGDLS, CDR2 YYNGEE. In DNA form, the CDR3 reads TGTGCCAGCAGCGTGCAGGGGCAGAACACTGAAGCTTTCTTT. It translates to CASSVQGQNTEAFF.

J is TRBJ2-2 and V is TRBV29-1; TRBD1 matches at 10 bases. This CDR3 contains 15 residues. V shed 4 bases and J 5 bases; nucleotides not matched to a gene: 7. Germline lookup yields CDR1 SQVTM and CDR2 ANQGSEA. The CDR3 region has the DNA TGCAGCGTTGGGCTTCGGACAGGGGGTACCGGGGAGCTGTTTTTT. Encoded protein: CSVGLRTGGTGELFF.

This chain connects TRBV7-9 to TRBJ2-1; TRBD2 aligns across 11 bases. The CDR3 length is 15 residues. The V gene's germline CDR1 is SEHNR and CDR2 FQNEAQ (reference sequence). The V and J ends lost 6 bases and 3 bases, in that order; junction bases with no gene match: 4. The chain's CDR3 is CASRVAGGSYNEQFF. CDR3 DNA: TGTGCCAGCAGGGTAGCGGGAGGGAGCTACAATGAGCAGTTCTTC.

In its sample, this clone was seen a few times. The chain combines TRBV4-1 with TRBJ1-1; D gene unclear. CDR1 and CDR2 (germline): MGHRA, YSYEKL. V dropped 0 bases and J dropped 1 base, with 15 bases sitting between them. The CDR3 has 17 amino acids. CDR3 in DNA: TGCGCCAGCAGCCAAGATGGGCCCACCTTAAGGAACACTGAAGCTTTCTTT. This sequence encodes CASSQDGPTLRNTEAFF.